This section outlines one T cell receptor (beta chain) sequence together with its context. The CDR3 contains 15 residues. Trimming removed 1 base at V and 1 base at J, with 11 bases between. Germline CDR1 is SEHNR and CDR2 is FQNEAQ (reference sequence). The data derive from a study of blood T cell repertoires in COVID-19. Looking at the study overall: Samples representing acute and convalescent COVID-19 were sourced from the United States, Italy and Spain.

Original methodology: Amplification of reference gene primers was used by the study to estimate nucleated cell counts. Assay used: immunoSEQ multiplex PCR; TCRdb lists only in-frame clones, some missing. V and J calls and clone size are given by that table; D and trimming were obtained from the DNA. Of about 300,000 clones in the sample, roughly 90% are singletons; the top ten hold under 6.5%. The origin of this receptor is a man between 18 and 29 years old who had recovered from COVID-19. The V and J genes are TRBV7-9 and TRBJ2-7, with D maybe TRBD1 (6 bases). The sequencing input was peripheral blood. The CDR3 DNA reads TGTGCCAGCAGCTTAGATAGGACAGTTTCCTACGAGCAGTACTTC. As protein: CASSLDRTVSYEQYF.